This T cell receptor beta chain was recorded in a study of technical replicates of blood from a few donors. CDR1 MNHEY and CDR2 SMNVEV come from the germline V gene (reference sequence). The CDR3 runs 13 residues. V was cut by 4 bases and J by 4 bases, with 8 bases left in between. Sequencing used immunoSEQ multiplex PCR; TCRdb keeps in-frame clones, though not all of them. The sample lists some 82,000 clones, 90% to 95% occurring once. The sample comprised T cells isolated from PBMCs. V is TRBV27 and J is TRBJ1-3, with a tentative D call TRBD1 (5 bases). The sequence was collected from a human donor in good health. CDR3 in DNA: TGTGCCAGCAGTTACAGGACAGGAAACACCATATATTTT. This codes for CASSYRTGNTIYF.